This record looks at one T cell receptor beta chain sequence and its context. Its antigen remains unidentified. PCR employed 60 Vbeta and 13 Jbeta primers. Method: immunoSEQ multiplex PCR; TCRdb's copy keeps in-frame clones and lacks some. The sample shows 110,000 to 150,000 clones, 70% to 75% of them seen only once. The data were obtained in a study of cytomegalovirus exposure and HLA in healthy donors. The CDR3 runs 15 residues. V lost 5 bases and J lost 1, with 15 bases in between. Germline V lookup: CDR1 MRHNA, CDR2 SNTAGT. Whole-study results and caveats: A few chains linked to CMV were shown in vitro to be specific for CMV antigens. The authors later linked a missense DCLRE1C variant to TCR beta V- and J-gene trimming. Relative to the approximately 670-donor mean, N-insertions were reportedly fewer in an Asian-associated ancestry cluster in a later analysis.

The gene calls are TRBV6-4 and TRBJ2-7; D possibly corresponds to TRBD2 (5 bases). Sequencing was performed on PBMCs. This TCR came from a woman younger than 45 in good health and CMV-seronegative. The CDR3 sequence is CASSTFDGESYEQYV. CDR3 bases: TGTGCCAGCAGTACCTTCGACGGGGAATCCTACGAGCAGTACGTC.